This T cell receptor beta chain was documented in a study of PD-1 blockade in classical Hodgkin lymphoma. Study-level information: A 3 mg/kg intravenous dose of nivolumab was received by patients every 2 weeks. General observations from the study: Nivolumab starters within 1 year of ASCT were excluded.

Generated by immunoSEQ multiplex PCR, the TCRdb table keeps only in-frame clones and is missing some. The sample holds about 22,000 clones; 72% are singletons and the top ten take 1% to 1.5%. A note on this clone: Its specificity is unknown.

The sample's time point: cycle 4 day 1 (C4D1), after 5 to 7 weeks of nivolumab. Relapses following autologous stem cell transplantation were seen in all patients, with brentuximab vedotin exposure varying. Thawed PBMCs were the source of CD4+ T cells, purified by magnetic negative selection. The origin of this receptor is a human donor with classical Hodgkin lymphoma. The sample consisted of CD4+ T cells from blood, taken before the fourth cycle of nivolumab.

Here the CDR3 reads CASKAGRLYTF. The CDR3 DNA follows: TGTGCCAGCAAAGCAGGGAGACTTTACACCTTC. The V call is TRBV7-2, the J call TRBJ1-2, with TRBD1 as a possible D gene (5 bases). CDR1 SGHTA and CDR2 FQGNSA come from the germline V gene. The CDR3 has 11 residues. Trimming removed 7 bases at V and 11 bases at J, with 14 bases between.